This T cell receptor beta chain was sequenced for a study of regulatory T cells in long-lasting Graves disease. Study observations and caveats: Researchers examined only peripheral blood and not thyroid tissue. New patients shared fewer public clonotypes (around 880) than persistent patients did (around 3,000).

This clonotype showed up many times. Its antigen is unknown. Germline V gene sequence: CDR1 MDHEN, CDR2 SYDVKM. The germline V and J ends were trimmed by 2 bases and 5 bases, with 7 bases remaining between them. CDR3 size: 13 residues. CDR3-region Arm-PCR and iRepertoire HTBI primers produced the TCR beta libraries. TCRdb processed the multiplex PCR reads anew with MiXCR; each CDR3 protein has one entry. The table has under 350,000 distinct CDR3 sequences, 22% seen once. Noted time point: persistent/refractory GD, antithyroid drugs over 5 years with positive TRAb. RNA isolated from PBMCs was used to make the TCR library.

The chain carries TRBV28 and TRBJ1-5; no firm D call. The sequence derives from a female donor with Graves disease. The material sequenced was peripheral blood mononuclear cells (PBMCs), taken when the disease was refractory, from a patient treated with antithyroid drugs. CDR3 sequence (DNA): TGTGCCAGCAGTTTAACGGACCATCAGCCCCAGCATTTT. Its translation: CASSLTDHQPQHF.